This is a list of T cell receptor beta chains from one sample in a study of response to subunit inactivated influenza vaccine. One entry per CDR3 protein results from TCRdb running MiXCR on the RT-PCR reads. Here the sample spans approximately 500,000 distinct CDR3 sequences, 12% to 15% being singletons. This specimen was PBMCs from blood, taken 12 days after vaccination. The receptor source for this set is a man aged 50 to 59 who received an inactivated influenza vaccine. Both conserved end residues are part of each CDR3. Each record gives: clone size, V gene, D gene, J gene, CDR3 protein, CDR3 DNA. D genes are given only for firm matches. Some rows have no size entry. The others give once, few or many, or a class for an expanded clone.

>-|TRBV4-1|-|TRBJ1-5
CASSQEEGRGPQHF
TGCGCCAGCAGCCAAGAAGAGGGCCGCGGGCCCCAGCATTTT
>many|TRBV5-1|-|TRBJ1-5
CASSLGQGLNQPQHF
TGCGCCAGCAGCTTGGGGCAGGGGCTAAATCAGCCCCAGCATTTT
>few|TRBV7-2|TRBD2|TRBJ2-7
CASTLGGGSYEQYF
TGTGCCAGCACCTTGGGGGGGGGCTCCTACGAGCAGTACTTC
>few|TRBV9|TRBD2|TRBJ2-7
CASSVEPAGAEQYF
TGTGCCAGCAGCGTAGAACCAGCGGGAGCCGAGCAGTACTTC
>-|TRBV5-1|-|TRBJ1-1
CASSLVSGNTEAFF
TGCGCCAGCAGCTTGGTTAGTGGGAACACTGAAGCTTTCTTT
>-|TRBV3-1|-|TRBJ2-5
CASSQEVSISRQTQYF
TGTGCCAGCAGCCAGGAAGTTTCTATTTCAAGACAGACCCAGTACTTC
>-|TRBV6-1|TRBD1|TRBJ1-1
CASSRPIGQGHTEAFF
TGTGCCAGCAGTCGACCTATTGGACAGGGTCACACTGAAGCTTTCTTT
>-|TRBV6-5|-|TRBJ2-3
CASSYSGETATDTQYF
TGTGCCAGCAGTTACTCTGGGGAGACGGCAACAGATACGCAGTATTTT
>many|TRBV11-2|-|TRBJ2-2
CASSLMEAGTGELFF
TGTGCCAGCAGCTTAATGGAGGCTGGCACCGGGGAGCTGTTTTTT
>-|TRBV6-2/TRBV6-3|TRBD2|TRBJ2-7
CASSKRGNSYEQYF
TGTGCCAGCAGTAAGCGGGGGAACTCCTACGAGCAGTACTTC
>many|TRBV7-2|TRBD1|TRBJ2-5
CASSLRGTDYFQETQYF
TGTGCCAGCAGCTTAAGGGGGACAGATTATTTTCAAGAGACCCAGTACTTC
>-|TRBV11-2|-|TRBJ2-7
CASSIVEPSYEQYF
TGTGCCAGCAGCATAGTAGAACCCTCCTACGAGCAGTACTTC
>-|TRBV20-1|TRBD1|TRBJ1-4
CSARTGPNEILFF
TGCAGTGCGCGGACAGGCCCGAATGAAATACTGTTTTTT
>-|TRBV5-1|-|TRBJ1-1
CASSLGVTGNTEAFF
TGCGCCAGCAGCTTGGGCGTTACAGGGAACACTGAAGCTTTCTTT
>-|TRBV5-8|TRBD1|TRBJ2-3
CASRPGQEGSDTQYF
TGTGCCAGCAGACCGGGACAGGAGGGGTCAGATACGCAGTATTTT
>few|TRBV12-3/TRBV12-4|-|TRBJ1-2
CASSQTGPQTEGYTF
TGTGCCAGCAGTCAAACAGGACCACAGACGGAGGGCTACACCTTC
>few|TRBV15|TRBD2|TRBJ2-5
CATSHTLGLAGRAYQETQYF
TGTGCCACCAGCCACACCTTAGGACTAGCGGGGAGAGCTTACCAAGAGACCCAGTACTTC
>few|TRBV5-1|TRBD1|TRBJ1-1
CASSLSGTALNTEAFF
TGCGCCAGCAGCTTATCGGGGACAGCACTGAACACTGAAGCTTTCTTT
>-|TRBV5-1|TRBD1|TRBJ1-1
CASKSRGPSNTEAFF
TGCGCCAGCAAATCGAGGGGGCCGTCGAACACTGAAGCTTTCTTT
>few|TRBV5-1|TRBD1|TRBJ1-1
CASSFTGQGDTEAFF
TGCGCCAGCAGCTTCACGGGACAGGGGGACACTGAAGCTTTCTTT
>many|TRBV12-3/TRBV12-4|TRBD1|TRBJ2-7
CASSWTGRDEQYF
TGTGCCAGCAGCTGGACAGGCCGGGACGAGCAGTACTTC
>-|TRBV29-1|TRBD2|TRBJ2-7
CSVEETSGRFYEQYF
TGCAGCGTTGAAGAGACTAGCGGGAGGTTCTACGAGCAGTACTTC
>-|TRBV7-9|-|TRBJ2-1
CASSPLLSQFYNEQFF
TGTGCCAGCAGCCCTCTTTTGTCCCAATTTTACAATGAGCAGTTCTTC
>-|TRBV15|TRBD2|TRBJ2-1
CATSVSGSSYNEQFF
TGTGCCACCAGCGTTAGCGGGAGCTCCTACAATGAGCAGTTCTTC
>-|TRBV20-1|TRBD2|TRBJ2-7
CSARDTSGATYDQYF
TGCAGTGCTAGAGATACTAGCGGGGCTACCTACGATCAGTACTTC
>few|TRBV7-9|TRBD2|TRBJ2-3
CASSLVGTSGRQDTQYF
TGTGCCAGCAGCCTCGTGGGGACTAGCGGGAGGCAAGATACGCAGTATTTT
>few|TRBV28|TRBD2|TRBJ2-2
CASTLGLAGTGELFF
TGTGCCAGCACTCTGGGACTAGCGGGAACCGGGGAGCTGTTTTTT
>few|TRBV7-3|-|TRBJ2-5
CASSLKGWDQETQYF
TGTGCCAGCAGCTTAAAGGGGTGGGATCAAGAGACCCAGTACTTC
>few|TRBV5-1|-|TRBJ1-1
CASSLANSNTEAFF
TGCGCCAGCAGCTTGGCCAACAGCAACACTGAAGCTTTCTTT
>-|TRBV11-2|-|TRBJ2-7
CASSLGVDISYEQYF
TGTGCCAGCAGCTTAGGGGTCGACATTTCCTACGAGCAGTACTTC
>many|TRBV3-1|TRBD2|TRBJ2-7
CASSQVAGVYEQYF
TGTGCCAGCAGCCAGGTAGCGGGAGTCTACGAGCAGTACTTT
>many|TRBV5-1|TRBD1|TRBJ1-5
CASSPGQGYSNQPQHF
TGCGCCAGCAGCCCCGGACAGGGTTATAGCAATCAGCCCCAGCATTTT
>-|TRBV28|-|TRBJ2-1
CASRLVRGMSSYNEQFF
TGTGCCAGCAGATTAGTACGGGGAATGAGCTCCTACAATGAGCAGTTCTTC
>-|TRBV7-2|TRBD2|TRBJ2-7
CASSPSLGAGGYEQYF
TGTGCCAGCAGCCCGAGCCTTGGCGCGGGAGGGTACGAGCAGTACTTC
>-|TRBV7-2|TRBD1|TRBJ2-7
CASSPDRAIYEQYF
TGTGCCAGCAGCCCAGACAGGGCCATCTACGAGCAGTACTTC
>many|TRBV20-1|TRBD1|TRBJ2-1
CSGQGRYNEQFF
TGCAGTGGACAGGGCCGCTACAATGAGCAGTTCTTC
>few|TRBV6-1|-|TRBJ1-4
CASRERHPNEKLFF
TGTGCCAGCAGGGAAAGACACCCTAATGAAAAACTGTTTTTT
>-|TRBV7-7|TRBD1|TRBJ2-5
CASSPTRQGAGTQYF
TGTGCCAGCAGCCCTACGAGACAGGGGGCAGGGACCCAGTACTTC
>few|TRBV5-1|-|TRBJ1-2
CASSLQGNGGIYGYTF
TGCGCCAGCAGCTTGCAGGGGAACGGGGGTATCTATGGCTACACCTTC
>-|TRBV7-9|-|TRBJ1-2
CASSPTADNYGYTF
TGTGCCAGCAGCCCTACGGCCGACAACTATGGCTACACCTTC
>-|TRBV3-1|-|TRBJ1-6
CASSQGTARSPLHF
TGTGCCAGCAGCCAAGGGACGGCACGTTCACCCCTCCACTTT
>few|TRBV3-1|-|TRBJ2-3
CASSQGHPGTQYF
TGTGCCAGCAGCCAGGGACACCCCGGTACGCAGTATTTT
>-|TRBV3-1|-|TRBJ1-2
CASSQENKMGGYTF
TGTGCCAGCAGCCAAGAAAACAAAATGGGGGGCTACACCTTC
>many|TRBV5-1|-|TRBJ2-3
CASSLYTDTQYF
TGCGCCAGCAGCCTTTACACAGATACGCAGTATTTT
>many|TRBV20-1|TRBD2|TRBJ2-5
CSAGLAGLETQYF
TGCAGTGCGGGACTAGCGGGGTTGGAGACCCAGTACTTC
>many|TRBV4-2|TRBD1|TRBJ2-5
CASSQGPGGYGETQYF
TGTGCCAGCAGCCAAGGTCCAGGGGGTTACGGGGAGACCCAGTACTTC
>-|TRBV20-1|-|TRBJ2-7
CSARDKQVLFHEQYF
TGCAGTGCTAGAGACAAACAGGTCCTTTTCCACGAGCAGTACTTC
>-|TRBV7-8|TRBD2|TRBJ2-1
CASSFSWGAGVEQFF
TGTGCCAGCAGCTTCTCGTGGGGAGCGGGAGTTGAGCAGTTCTTC
>-|TRBV5-5|TRBD2|TRBJ2-1
CASKGGLAGGYNEQFF
TGTGCCAGCAAGGGGGGACTAGCGGGAGGGTACAATGAGCAGTTCTTC
>many|TRBV5-1|-|TRBJ1-2
CASSLRVNYGYTF
TGCGCCAGCAGCTTGAGGGTCAACTATGGCTACACCTTC
>few|TRBV9|TRBD2|TRBJ2-1
CASSVAPGTSGGDNEQFF
TGTGCCAGCAGCGTAGCACCCGGGACTAGCGGGGGCGACAATGAGCAGTTCTTC
>few|TRBV20-1|-|TRBJ2-3
CSARVRTDTQYF
TGCAGTGCTAGAGTTCGCACAGATACGCAGTATTTT
>few|TRBV7-2|TRBD2|TRBJ2-3
CASSYPGLAAFTDTQYF
TGTGCCAGCAGCTATCCGGGACTAGCGGCTTTCACAGATACGCAGTATTTT
>-|TRBV4-3|-|TRBJ2-3
CASSERTDTDTQYF
TGCGCCAGCAGCGAAAGGACAGACACAGATACGCAGTATTTT
>many|TRBV9|TRBD1|TRBJ1-2
CASSPREDRAYGYTF
TGTGCCAGCAGCCCAAGGGAGGACAGGGCCTATGGCTACACCTTC
>few|TRBV20-1|-|TRBJ2-3
CSARVGSTDTQYF
TGCAGTGCTAGAGTAGGTAGCACAGATACGCAGTATTTT
>few|TRBV5-1|-|TRBJ1-2
CASSLAQGTGGYTF
TGCGCCAGCAGCTTGGCCCAGGGGACTGGTGGCTACACCTTC
>-|TRBV11-3|-|TRBJ2-7
CASSEEGSTYEQYF
TGTGCCAGCAGCGAGGAGGGATCTACCTACGAGCAGTACTTC